Listed below are T cell receptor beta chains from one sample, sequenced in a study of Graves' ophthalmopathy and Graves' hyperthyroidism. TCRdb itself ran the multiplex PCR reads through MiXCR, one entry per CDR3 protein. The data hold about 370,000 distinct CDR3 sequences, with about 18% observed a single time. Sequencing was carried out using peripheral blood. Receptor source: an adult woman with stable Graves' hyperthyroidism. Both conserved end residues are part of each CDR3. Fields, in order: V gene, J gene, clone size, D gene, CDR3 protein, CDR3 DNA. A D gene is named only where the DNA matches it firmly. The listing skips clone size in some rows; elsewhere it reads once, few, many or a size class.

TRBV19	TRBJ1-1	few	NA	CASFSRGPEAFF	TGTGCCAGTTTTTCGCGGGGGCCTGAAGCTTTCTTT
TRBV6-5	TRBJ2-7	once	NA	CASTWGDLPDEQYF	TGTGCCAGCACTTGGGGGGATCTCCCTGACGAGCAGTACTTC
TRBV19	TRBJ2-2	many	NA	CASSIKGAGTGELFF	TGTGCCAGTAGTATTAAAGGGGCGGGGACCGGGGAGCTGTTTTTT
TRBV6-1	TRBJ2-7	NA	TRBD1	CASSEEGTGIGNEQYF	TGTGCCAGCAGTGAGGAAGGGACAGGGATCGGCAACGAGCAGTACTTC
TRBV2	TRBJ1-1	NA	TRBD1	CAGATGSGTEAFF	TGTGCCGGAGCGACAGGGTCGGGCACTGAAGCTTTCTTT
TRBV28	TRBJ1-1	many	NA	CASINGPTIEAFF	TGTGCCAGCATAAACGGCCCCACAATTGAAGCTTTCTTT
TRBV6-7	TRBJ2-2	many	TRBD2	CASRLRRTSGVFKVQTGELFF	TGTGCCAGCAGGTTACGTAGGACTAGCGGGGTCTTTAAAGTCCAGACCGGGGAGCTGTTTTTT
TRBV12-5	TRBJ2-5	many	NA	CASGLDTQETQYF	TGTGCTAGTGGTTTGGACACCCAAGAGACCCAGTACTTC
TRBV19	TRBJ2-2	many	TRBD1	CASSGWDRGTGELFF	TGTGCCAGTAGCGGCTGGGACAGGGGGACCGGGGAGCTGTTTTTT
TRBV5-1	TRBJ1-2	many	NA	CASSGQFDGYTF	TGCGCCAGCTCAGGACAGTTCGATGGCTACACCTTC
TRBV2	TRBJ2-7	few	TRBD1	CASSVGDRGYEQYF	TGTGCCAGCAGTGTTGGGGACAGGGGATACGAGCAGTACTTC
TRBV11-2	TRBJ2-7	NA	TRBD2	CASSLTSGALYEQYF	TGTGCCAGCAGTCTGACTAGCGGGGCACTTTACGAGCAGTACTTC
TRBV6-1	TRBJ2-7	NA	TRBD1	CASSAGQEPYEQYF	TGTGCCAGCAGTGCCGGACAGGAGCCCTACGAGCAGTACTTC
TRBV5-1	TRBJ1-1	NA	NA	CASSSGAARAATGAFF	TGCGCCAGCAGCTCCGGGGCCGCCAGGGCGGCTACTGGAGCTTTCTTT
TRBV6-2/TRBV6-3	TRBJ2-6	many	NA	CASSYEKGYSGANVLTF	TGTGCCAGCAGTTACGAAAAGGGATACTCTGGGGCCAACGTCCTGACTTTC
TRBV19	TRBJ1-5	many	TRBD1	CASSSRQGGVAQHF	TGTGCCAGTAGTAGCCGACAGGGGGGAGTAGCCCAGCATTTT
TRBV28	TRBJ1-2	NA	NA	CANSLGRQNLPYGYTF	TGTGCCAACAGTTTAGGAAGACAGAACCTTCCTTATGGCTACACCTTC
TRBV6-1	TRBJ2-7	many	NA	CASSEGGRPYEQYF	TGTGCCAGCAGTGAAGGTGGCAGACCCTACGAGCAGTACTTC
TRBV11-1	TRBJ2-7	many	NA	CASSEQEVIDEQYF	TGTGCCAGCAGCGAACAAGAAGTGATAGACGAGCAGTACTTC
TRBV12-3/TRBV12-4	TRBJ1-5	many	TRBD1	CASSFNRGSNQPQHF	TGTGCCAGCAGTTTTAACAGGGGTAGCAATCAGCCCCAGCATTTT
TRBV18	TRBJ2-7	few	NA	CASSQTTGNGAEQYF	TGTGCCAGCTCACAAACCACAGGGAACGGCGCTGAGCAGTACTTC
TRBV12-5	TRBJ1-2	many	NA	CASGLVLGATTSMNYGYTF	TGTGCTAGTGGTTTGGTACTTGGGGCTACTACATCAATGAACTATGGCTACACCTTC
TRBV3-1	TRBJ2-7	NA	NA	CASSQGGLLPDYEQYF	TGTGCCAGCAGCCAAGGGGGACTCCTTCCCGACTACGAGCAGTACTTC
TRBV27	TRBJ2-7	many	TRBD2	CASTPMGGSNEQYF	TGTGCCAGCACCCCGATGGGGGGGTCTAACGAGCAGTACTTC
TRBV28	TRBJ2-2	many	NA	CASTTLDDTGELFF	TGTGCCAGCACCACGCTGGACGACACCGGGGAGCTGTTTTTT
TRBV5-1	TRBJ2-5	few	NA	CASSYDAETQYF	TGCGCCAGCAGCTATGACGCGGAGACCCAGTACTTC
TRBV5-1	TRBJ1-1	many	TRBD1	CASSGRTGRTEAFF	TGCGCCAGCAGCGGGAGGACAGGAAGAACTGAAGCTTTCTTT
TRBV27	TRBJ1-2	many	NA	CASSLRQSHDGYTF	TGTGCCAGCAGTTTACGACAGAGTCATGATGGCTACACCTTC
TRBV6-5	TRBJ2-5	NA	TRBD2	CASSLLADGTQYF	TGTGCCAGCAGTCTACTAGCGGATGGGACCCAGTACTTC
TRBV12-3/TRBV12-4	TRBJ1-1	many	NA	CASRLVGGGLQNTEAFF	TGTGCCAGCAGACTAGTAGGGGGTGGACTCCAGAACACTGAAGCTTTCTTT
TRBV18	TRBJ2-7	many	TRBD1	CASSPDRASYEQYF	TGTGCCAGCTCACCGGACAGGGCCTCCTACGAGCAGTACTTC
TRBV28	TRBJ1-1	many	NA	CASSLAGTVRNTEAFF	TGTGCCAGCAGTTTAGCAGGGACTGTGAGGAACACTGAAGCTTTCTTT
TRBV7-2	TRBJ2-7	many	TRBD2	CASSSYSGNEQYF	TGTGCCAGCAGCTCCTATAGCGGGAACGAGCAGTACTTC
TRBV19	TRBJ1-2	NA	TRBD1	CASSIAPDRGPFYGYTF	TGTGCCAGTAGTATAGCCCCGGACAGGGGGCCTTTCTATGGCTACACCTTC
TRBV6-1	TRBJ1-3	few	TRBD1	CASSRQGKYSGNTIYF	TGTGCCAGCAGCCGACAGGGAAAGTACTCTGGAAACACCATATATTTT
TRBV18	TRBJ1-2	many	TRBD1	CASSRRDRGYGYTF	TGTGCCAGCTCTCGCCGCGACAGGGGCTATGGCTACACCTTC
TRBV28	TRBJ1-2	many	NA	CASRLRGEVGGYTF	TGTGCCAGCCGGTTGCGGGGGGAGGTAGGCGGCTACACCTTC